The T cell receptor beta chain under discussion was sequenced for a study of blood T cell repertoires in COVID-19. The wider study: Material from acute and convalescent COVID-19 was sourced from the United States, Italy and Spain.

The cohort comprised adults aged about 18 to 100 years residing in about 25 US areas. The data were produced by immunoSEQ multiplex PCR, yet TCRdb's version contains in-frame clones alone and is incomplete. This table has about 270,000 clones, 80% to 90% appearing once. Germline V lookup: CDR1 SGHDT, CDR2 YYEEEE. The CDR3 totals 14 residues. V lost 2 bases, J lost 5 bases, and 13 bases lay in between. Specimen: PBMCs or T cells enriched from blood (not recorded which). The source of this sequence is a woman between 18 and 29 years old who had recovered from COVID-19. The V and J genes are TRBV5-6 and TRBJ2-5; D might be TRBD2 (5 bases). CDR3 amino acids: CASSLPAGGETQYF. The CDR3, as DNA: TGTGCCAGCAGCTTACCGGCGGGTGGGGAGACCCAGTACTTC.